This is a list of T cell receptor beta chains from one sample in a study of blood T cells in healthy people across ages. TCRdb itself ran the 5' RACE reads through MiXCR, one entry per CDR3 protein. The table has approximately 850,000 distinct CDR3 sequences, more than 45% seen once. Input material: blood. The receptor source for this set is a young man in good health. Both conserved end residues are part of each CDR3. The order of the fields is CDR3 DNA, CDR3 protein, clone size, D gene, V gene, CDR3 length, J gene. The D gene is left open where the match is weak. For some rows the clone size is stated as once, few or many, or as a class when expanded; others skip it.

TGTGCCAGCAGTGAGTTAGGTACCGGGGAGCTGTTTTTT,CASSELGTGELFF,once,NA,TRBV25-1,13,TRBJ2-2
TGTGCCAGCACTAGGACAGCGGGTTATGGCTACACCTTC,CASTRTAGYGYTF,many,NA,TRBV7-2,13,TRBJ1-2
TGTGCCAGCAGCTTGGTACAGGGCACCTATGGCTACACCTTC,CASSLVQGTYGYTF,NA,NA,TRBV7-2,14,TRBJ1-2
TGTGCCAGCAGGGCCCGGGACTTAGAAACGGGTACGCAGTATTTT,CASRARDLETGTQYF,NA,NA,TRBV2,15,TRBJ2-3
TGTGCCAGCAGCTTTATCTTAGGGTCCAATGAGCAGTTCTTC,CASSFILGSNEQFF,NA,NA,TRBV7-9,14,TRBJ2-1
TGTGCCAGCAGTCCATTTAGGACTAGCGGGAGGGGAATTCGGCAGTTCTTC,CASSPFRTSGRGIRQFF,NA,TRBD2,TRBV28,17,TRBJ2-1
TGTGCCAGCTCTAGCGGGAGGGAAGTCACGCATGAGCAGTACTTC,CASSSGREVTHEQYF,NA,TRBD2,TRBV6-5,15,TRBJ2-7
TGTGCCTGGGGGCACAGGGGTTTGATGGAGACCCAGTACTTC,CAWGHRGLMETQYF,NA,TRBD1,TRBV30,14,TRBJ2-5
TGCGCCAGCAGCGGAACGGGACAGATCTATGGCTACACCTTC,CASSGTGQIYGYTF,NA,TRBD1,TRBV5-1,14,TRBJ1-2
TGTGCCAGCAGTTACGTCAGGGCCTCGGGTGGCTACACCTTC,CASSYVRASGGYTF,NA,NA,TRBV6-5,14,TRBJ1-2
TGTGCCAGCAGCTTCCAGGGGTCCGTTTCAGATACGCAGTATTTT,CASSFQGSVSDTQYF,NA,NA,TRBV7-2,15,TRBJ2-3
TGCAGCGCCTTCGGGGCCGGGGGTGAAAAACTGTTTTTT,CSAFGAGGEKLFF,few,NA,TRBV29-1,13,TRBJ1-4
TGTGCCAGCAGCTTAGGCCTGGGGGGGCTTTACGAGCAGTACTTC,CASSLGLGGLYEQYF,NA,NA,TRBV7-2,15,TRBJ2-7
TGTGCCAGCAGTTTGTGGGACGCTCCTAACACTGAAGCTTTCTTT,CASSLWDAPNTEAFF,NA,NA,TRBV12-3/TRBV12-4,15,TRBJ1-1
TGCAGCGCCGAGGGGAGAGGGGGAGCTTACGAGCAGTACTTC,CSAEGRGGAYEQYF,NA,NA,TRBV29-1,14,TRBJ2-7
TGTGCCAGCAGTCCCCGGACAGGGCTGAACGAGCAGTACTTC,CASSPRTGLNEQYF,few,TRBD1,TRBV12-3/TRBV12-4,14,TRBJ2-7
TGCAGTGCTAGAGTTCTAGCGGGGATGGTTGGCGAGCAGTTCTTC,CSARVLAGMVGEQFF,few,TRBD2,TRBV20-1,15,TRBJ2-1
TGTGCCAGCAGTATTCGGTCCGGTAATCAGCCCCAGCATTTT,CASSIRSGNQPQHF,NA,NA,TRBV6-6,14,TRBJ1-5